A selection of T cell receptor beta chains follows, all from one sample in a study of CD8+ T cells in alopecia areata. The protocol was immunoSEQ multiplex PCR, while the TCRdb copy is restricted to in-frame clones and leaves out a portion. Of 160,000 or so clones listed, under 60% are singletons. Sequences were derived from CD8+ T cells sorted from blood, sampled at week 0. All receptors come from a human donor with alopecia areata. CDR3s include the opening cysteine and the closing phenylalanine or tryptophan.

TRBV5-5,CASSFYPGDEQYF
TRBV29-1,CSAGGLPSTDTQYF
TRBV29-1,CSVHTTHRDRGNFYGYTF
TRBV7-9,CASSPRAEAANEQFF
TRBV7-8,CASSLAIEGSTEAFF
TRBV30,CAWIPGGLRNEQFF
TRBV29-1,CSVEDRGGSYNEQFF
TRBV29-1,CSVGSEHSFIYGYTF
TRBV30,CAWRNSGTEAFF
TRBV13,CASSLGGNEQFF
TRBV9,CASSPGYSMNTEAFF
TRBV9,CASSPRGTGTSYGYTF
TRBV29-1,CSVEGFQGQGGFYGYTF
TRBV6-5,CASSFSTGTMNTEAFF
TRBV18,CASSPTDRRFTEAFF
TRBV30,CAWSVNHLLPYGYTF
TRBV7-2,CASSLAGVAETQYF
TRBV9,CASSVGAGGPYEQYF
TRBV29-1,CSVTDSSYEQYF
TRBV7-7,CASSLYLRGGQQETQYF
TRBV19,CASSPPGSGWTEAFF
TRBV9,CASSPIAGGPNEQFF
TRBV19,CASTSTGTSSYNEQFF
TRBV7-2,CASSPLGGGGSPLHF
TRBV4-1,CASSQAGSSGVYNEQFF
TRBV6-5,CASGLALNTQYF
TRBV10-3,CAISESKTGGGYGYTF
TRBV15,CATRVIPEDTEAFF
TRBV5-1,CASSGPEQGDPSGANVLTF
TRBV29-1,CSVEVLGSPYEQYF
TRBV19,CASSNRPLSYNEQFF
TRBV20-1,CSARTGNGYTF
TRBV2,CASSESGFEAFF
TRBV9,CASSVEHTVTDTQYF
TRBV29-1,CSVLSGEAYEQYF
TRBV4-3,CASSQDRYAQGREQFF
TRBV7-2,CASSLDPGSNQPQHF
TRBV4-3,CASSQEVVGVSDPTGELFF
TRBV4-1,CASSQDPTDNYEQYF
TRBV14,CASSKTGGGYEQYF
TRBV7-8,CASSLTSGGAGPQYF
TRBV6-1,CASSKEGSGAKNIQYF
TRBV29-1,CSVCTESYEQYF
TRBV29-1,CSDYPSQGVAFF
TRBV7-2,CASSLVSQGAVEQYF
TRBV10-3,CAISERGASTDTQYF
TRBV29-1,CSVEPMRDYGYTF
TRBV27,CASSLTRNTEAFF